This T cell receptor beta chain emerged from a study of identical twins. Broader study findings: Insertions were reduced in abundant cord blood beta clonotypes but not in memory repertoires. Sequences that were beta out-of-frame showed weaker excess twin sharing.

Template switching (which added a universal primer site) was used, and cDNA carried unique molecular identifiers. Each CDR3 protein gets one entry after TCRdb re-called the 5' RACE reads with MiXCR. The sample has 700,000 or so distinct CDR3 sequences, 8.5% to 9.5% seen once. About this clonotype itself: Antigen unknown.

Germline V gene lookup returns CDR1 MNHEY and CDR2 SVGAGI. CDR3 length: 14 residues. V was pared by 4 bases and J by 1 base, with 9 bases between. The same sample was also studied in work on yellow fever vaccine responses in identical twins.

This chain connects TRBV6-5 to TRBJ2-3; D call uncertain. The sequenced sample consisted of PBMCs. This clonotype was obtained from a woman under 30 in good health. DNA for the CDR3: TGTGCCAGCAGTTCTCTGCCCGGCACAGATACGCAGTATTTT. Translation: CASSSLPGTDTQYF.